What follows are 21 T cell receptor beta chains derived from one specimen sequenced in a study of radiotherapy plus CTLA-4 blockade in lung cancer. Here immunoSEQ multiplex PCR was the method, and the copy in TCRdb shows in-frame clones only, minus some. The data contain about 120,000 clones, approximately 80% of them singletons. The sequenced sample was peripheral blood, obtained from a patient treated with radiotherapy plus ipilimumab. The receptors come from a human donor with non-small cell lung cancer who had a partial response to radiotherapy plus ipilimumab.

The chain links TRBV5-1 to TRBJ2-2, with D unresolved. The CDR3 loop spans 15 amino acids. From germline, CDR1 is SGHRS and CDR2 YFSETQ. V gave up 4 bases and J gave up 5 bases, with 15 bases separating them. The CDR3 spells CASSPGRVSTGELFF. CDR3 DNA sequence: TGCGCCAGCAGCCCGGGTCGAGTGTCGACCGGGGAGCTGTTTTTT.

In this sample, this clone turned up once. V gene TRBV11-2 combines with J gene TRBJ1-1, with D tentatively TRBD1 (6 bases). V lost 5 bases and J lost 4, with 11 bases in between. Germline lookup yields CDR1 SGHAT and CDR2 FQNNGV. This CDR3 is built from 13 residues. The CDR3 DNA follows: TGTGCCAGCAGCCTCAGGGGTACCACTGAAGCTTTCTTT. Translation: CASSLRGTTEAFF. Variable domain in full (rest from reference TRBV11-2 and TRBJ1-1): EAGVAQSPRYKIIEKRQSVAFWCNPISGHATLYWYQQILGQGPKLLIQFQNNGVVDDSQLPKDRFSAERLKGVDSTLKIQPAKLEDSAVYLCASSLRGTTEAFFGQGTRLTVV.

The CDR3 DNA sequence: TGTGCCAGCAGCTTACAGGGGGCCAATCAGCCCCAGCATTTT. This sequence encodes CASSLQGANQPQHF. The chain joins TRBV13 to TRBJ1-5; 8 nucleotides match TRBD1. The CDR3 runs to 14 residues. Germline values: CDR1 PRHDT, CDR2 FYEKMQ (reference sequence). The V segment lost 2 bases and the J segment 3 bases; nucleotides outside the gene matches: 0.

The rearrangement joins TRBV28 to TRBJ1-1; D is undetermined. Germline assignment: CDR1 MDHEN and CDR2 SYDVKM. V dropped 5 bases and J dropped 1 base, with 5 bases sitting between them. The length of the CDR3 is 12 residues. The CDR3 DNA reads TGTGCCAGCAGTGAGGGGAACACTGAAGCTTTCTTT. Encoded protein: CASSEGNTEAFF. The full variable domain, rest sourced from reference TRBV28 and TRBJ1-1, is DVKVTQSSRYLVKRTGEKVFLECVQDMDHENMFWYRQDPGLGLRLIYFSYDVKMKEKGDIPEGYSVSREKKERFSLILESASTNQTSMYLCASSEGNTEAFFGQGTRLTVV.

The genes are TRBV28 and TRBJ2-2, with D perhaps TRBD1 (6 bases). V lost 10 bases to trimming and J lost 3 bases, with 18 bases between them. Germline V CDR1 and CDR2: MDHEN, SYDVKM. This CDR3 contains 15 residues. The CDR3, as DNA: TGTGCCACCAATAAACTGGACAGTTACACCGGGGAGCTGTTTTTT. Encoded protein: CATNKLDSYTGELFF.

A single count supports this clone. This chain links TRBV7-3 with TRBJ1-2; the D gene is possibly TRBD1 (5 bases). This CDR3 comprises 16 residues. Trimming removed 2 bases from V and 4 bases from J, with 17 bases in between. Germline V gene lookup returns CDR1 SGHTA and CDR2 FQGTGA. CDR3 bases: TGTGCCAGCAGCTTATCAGGGCATGCTAGGGGCTATGGCTACACCTTC. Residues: CASSLSGHARGYGYTF.

CDR3 protein: CASGGTGHYGYTF. CDR3 in DNA: TGTGCCAGCGGGGGGACAGGGCACTATGGCTACACCTTC. The chain is built from TRBV6-5 and TRBJ1-2, with 9 bases fitting TRBD1. Looked up from germline, CDR1 is MNHEY and CDR2 is SVGAGI. The CDR3 is 13 residues long. With V trimmed by 8 bases and J by 3 bases, 4 bases remained unmatched.

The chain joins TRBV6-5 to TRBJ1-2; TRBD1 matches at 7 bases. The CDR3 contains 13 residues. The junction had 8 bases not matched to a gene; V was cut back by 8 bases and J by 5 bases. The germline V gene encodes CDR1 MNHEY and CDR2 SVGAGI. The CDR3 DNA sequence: TGTGCCAGCGCGGGACAGCAAGGGTATGGCTACACCTTC. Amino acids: CASAGQQGYGYTF.

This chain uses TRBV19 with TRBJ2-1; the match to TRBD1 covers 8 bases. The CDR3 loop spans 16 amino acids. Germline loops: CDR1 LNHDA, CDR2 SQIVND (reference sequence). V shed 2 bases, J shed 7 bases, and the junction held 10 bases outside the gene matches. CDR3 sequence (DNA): TGTGCCAGTAGTATACCCGACCGGACAGGGTGGAATGAGCAGTTCTTC. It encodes CASSIPDRTGWNEQFF.

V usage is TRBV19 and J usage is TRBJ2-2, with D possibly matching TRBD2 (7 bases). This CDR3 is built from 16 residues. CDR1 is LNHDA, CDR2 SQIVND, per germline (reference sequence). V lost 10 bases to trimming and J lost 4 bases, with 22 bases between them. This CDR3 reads CATARGGAIRTGELFF. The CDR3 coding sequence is TGTGCCACCGCAAGGGGGGGGGCTATTCGCACCGGGGAGCTGTTTTTT. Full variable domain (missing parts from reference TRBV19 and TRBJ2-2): DGGITQSPKYLFRKEGQNVTLSCEQNLNHDAMYWYRQDPGQGLRLIYYSQIVNDFQKGDIAEGYSVSREKKESFPLTVTSAQKNPTAFYLCATARGGAIRTGELFFGEGSRLTVL.

CDR3 region: CASSSQIQGFGTEAFF. The CDR3 DNA follows: TGTGCCAGTAGCAGTCAGATACAGGGCTTCGGGACTGAAGCTTTCTTT. The chain uses TRBV19 and TRBJ1-1, with TRBD1 as a possible D gene (6 bases). Germline values: CDR1 LNHDA, CDR2 SQIVND (reference sequence). The germline V and J ends were trimmed by 6 bases and 5 bases, with 22 bases remaining between them. The CDR3 spans 16 residues.

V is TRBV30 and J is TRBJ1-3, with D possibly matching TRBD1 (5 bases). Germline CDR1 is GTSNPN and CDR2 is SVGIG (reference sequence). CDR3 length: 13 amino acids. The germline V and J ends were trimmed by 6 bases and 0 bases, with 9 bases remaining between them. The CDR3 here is CACKQASGNTIYF. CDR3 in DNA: TGTGCCTGCAAACAGGCCTCTGGAAACACCATATATTTT.

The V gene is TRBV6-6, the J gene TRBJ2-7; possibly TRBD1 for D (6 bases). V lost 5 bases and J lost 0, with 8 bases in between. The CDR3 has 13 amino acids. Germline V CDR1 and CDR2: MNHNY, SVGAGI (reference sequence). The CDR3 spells CASSPDSSYEQYV. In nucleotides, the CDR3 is TGTGCCAGCAGTCCGGACAGCTCCTACGAGCAGTACGTC.

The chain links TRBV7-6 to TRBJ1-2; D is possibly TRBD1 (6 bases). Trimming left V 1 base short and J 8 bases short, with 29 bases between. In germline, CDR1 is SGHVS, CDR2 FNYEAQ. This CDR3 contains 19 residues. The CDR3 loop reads CASSLEVEAGAPSSEGYTF. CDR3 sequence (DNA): TGTGCCAGCAGCTTAGAGGTGGAGGCAGGGGCCCCAAGTTCGGAAGGCTACACCTTC. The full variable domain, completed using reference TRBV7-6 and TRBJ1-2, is GAGVSQSPRYKVTKRGQDVALRCDPISGHVSLYWYRQALGQGPEFLTYFNYEAQQDKSGLPNDRFSAERPEGSISTLTIQRTEQRDSAMYRCASSLEVEAGAPSSEGYTFGSGTRLTVV.

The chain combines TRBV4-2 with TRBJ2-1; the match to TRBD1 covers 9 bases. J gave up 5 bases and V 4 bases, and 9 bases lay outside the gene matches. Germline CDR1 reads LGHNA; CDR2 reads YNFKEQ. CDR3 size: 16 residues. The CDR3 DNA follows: TGTGCCAGCAGCCCGATGGGGGACAGGGTAGACAATGAGCAGTTCTTC. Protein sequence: CASSPMGDRVDNEQFF.

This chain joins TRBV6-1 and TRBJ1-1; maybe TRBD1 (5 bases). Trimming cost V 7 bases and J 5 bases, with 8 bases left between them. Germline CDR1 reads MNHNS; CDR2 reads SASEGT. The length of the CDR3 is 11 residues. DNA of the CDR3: TGTGCCAGCAACCGGGGGACTGAAGCTTTCTTT. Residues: CASNRGTEAFF.

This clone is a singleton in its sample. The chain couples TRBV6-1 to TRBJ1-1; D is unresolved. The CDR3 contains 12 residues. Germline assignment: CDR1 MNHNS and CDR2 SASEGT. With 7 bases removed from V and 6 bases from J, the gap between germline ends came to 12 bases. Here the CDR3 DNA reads TGTGCCAGCACCCCCGACCGGGCTGAAGCTTTCTTT. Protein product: CASTPDRAEAFF.

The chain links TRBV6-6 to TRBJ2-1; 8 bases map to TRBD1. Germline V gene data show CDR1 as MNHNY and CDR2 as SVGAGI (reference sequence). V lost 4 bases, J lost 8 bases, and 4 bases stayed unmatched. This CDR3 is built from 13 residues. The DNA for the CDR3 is TGTGCCAGCAGTTTCCAACAGGGGGATGAGCAGTTCTTC. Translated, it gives CASSFQQGDEQFF.

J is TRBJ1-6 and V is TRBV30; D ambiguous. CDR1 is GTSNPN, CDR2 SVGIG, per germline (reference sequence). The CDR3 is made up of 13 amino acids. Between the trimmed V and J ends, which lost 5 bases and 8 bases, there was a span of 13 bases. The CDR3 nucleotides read TGTGCCTGGTCCGCAGTCTTTGATTCACCCCTCCACTTT. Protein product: CAWSAVFDSPLHF.

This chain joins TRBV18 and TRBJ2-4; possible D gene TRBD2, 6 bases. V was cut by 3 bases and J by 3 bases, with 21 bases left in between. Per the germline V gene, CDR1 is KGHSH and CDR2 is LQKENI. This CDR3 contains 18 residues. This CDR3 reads CASSPTQLRGKDKNIQYF. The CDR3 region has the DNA TGTGCCAGCTCACCCACCCAATTACGGGGGAAGGACAAAAACATTCAGTACTTC. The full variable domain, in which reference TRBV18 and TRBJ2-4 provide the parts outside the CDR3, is NAGVMQNPRHLVRRRGQEARLRCSPMKGHSHVYWYRQLPEEGLKFMVYLQKENIIDESGMPKERFSAEFPKEGPSILRIQQVVRGDSAAYFCASSPTQLRGKDKNIQYFGAGTRLSVL.

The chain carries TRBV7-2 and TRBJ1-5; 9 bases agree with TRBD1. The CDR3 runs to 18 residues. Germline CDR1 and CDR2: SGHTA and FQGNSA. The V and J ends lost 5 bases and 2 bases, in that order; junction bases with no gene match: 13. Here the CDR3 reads CASSGGQGTVGGNQPQHF. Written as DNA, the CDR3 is TGTGCCAGCAGCGGAGGACAGGGGACCGTAGGGGGCAATCAGCCCCAGCATTTT.